This record looks at one T cell receptor beta chain sequence and its context. This specimen belongs to a study of CD8 T cells in Susac syndrome. In blood CD8+ and CD4+ T cells, TCR beta underwent sequencing. An amount of RNA that ranged from roughly 0.45 to 1 ug was reverse transcribed with random hexamers. TCRdb used MiXCR to reprocess the immunoSEQ multiplex PCR reads, holding one entry per CDR3 protein. The table lists about 300,000 distinct CDR3 sequences, approximately 85% of them singletons. The CDR3 consists of 15 residues. The V gene lost 4 bases and the J gene lost 0 bases, with 12 bases spanning the gap. Germline V gives CDR1 MDHEN, CDR2 SYDVKM.

J is TRBJ1-1 and V is TRBV28; D gene ambiguous. The specimen sequenced was CD8+ T cells from PBMCs. This clonotype originated in a human donor with multiple sclerosis. The chain's CDR3 is CASSSPTVLNTEAFF. The DNA for the CDR3 is TGTGCCAGCAGTTCCCCAACAGTACTGAACACTGAAGCTTTCTTT.